This is a list of T cell receptor beta chains from one sample in a study of identical twins. MiXCR, run by TCRdb on the 5' RACE reads, gives a single entry per CDR3 protein. The sample carries under 350,000 distinct CDR3 sequences, 8% to 9.5% recorded once. These data were also filed under a second study, of yellow fever vaccine responses in identical twins.

Sequencing input: CD8+ T cells sorted from blood. The source is a woman under 30 in good health. Both conserved end residues are part of each CDR3. D genes are given only for firm matches. Not all rows give a size; the values are once, few, many and, for expanded clones, a class.

D gene: -; clone size: -; J gene: TRBJ2-2; V gene: TRBV20-1; CDR3 protein: CSARDPARSTELFF; CDR3 DNA: TGCAGTGCGCGGGACCCAGCTCGATCCACGGAGCTGTTTTTT
D gene: -; clone size: many; J gene: TRBJ1-6; V gene: TRBV12-3/TRBV12-4; CDR3 protein: CASSSGGPSSPLHF; CDR3 DNA: TGTGCCAGCAGTTCTGGCGGTCCAAGTTCACCCCTCCACTTT
D gene: -; clone size: many; J gene: TRBJ2-7; V gene: TRBV19; CDR3 protein: CASSTGFPYEQYF; CDR3 DNA: TGTGCCAGTAGTACCGGGTTCCCCTACGAGCAGTACTTC
D gene: -; clone size: few; J gene: TRBJ1-6; V gene: TRBV27; CDR3 protein: CASGGSPLHF; CDR3 DNA: TGTGCCAGTGGGGGTTCACCCCTCCACTTT
D gene: -; clone size: few; J gene: TRBJ2-2; V gene: TRBV24-1; CDR3 protein: CATSDLPVDGSRTGELFF; CDR3 DNA: TGTGCCACCAGTGATTTGCCAGTAGATGGGTCTAGGACCGGGGAGCTGTTTTTT
D gene: TRBD2; clone size: -; J gene: TRBJ2-5; V gene: TRBV20-1; CDR3 protein: CSARALPPGLAGKWEETQYF; CDR3 DNA: TGCAGTGCTAGAGCCCTACCTCCGGGACTAGCGGGTAAATGGGAAGAGACCCAGTACTTC
D gene: TRBD2; clone size: -; J gene: TRBJ2-1; V gene: TRBV6-4; CDR3 protein: CARCFVGGGLAGYNEQFF; CDR3 DNA: TGTGCCCGCTGTTTTGTAGGTGGTGGACTAGCGGGGTACAATGAGCAGTTCTTC
D gene: -; clone size: many; J gene: TRBJ2-4; V gene: TRBV7-9; CDR3 protein: CASSLATGLGDIQYF; CDR3 DNA: TGTGCCAGCAGCTTAGCGACCGGACTGGGGGACATTCAGTACTTC
D gene: TRBD2; clone size: -; J gene: TRBJ2-3; V gene: TRBV9; CDR3 protein: CASSVAGTSVWGEYF; CDR3 DNA: TGTGCCAGCAGCGTAGCCGGGACTAGCGTCTGGGGGGAGTATTTT
D gene: TRBD1; clone size: few; J gene: TRBJ2-5; V gene: TRBV6-1; CDR3 protein: CASSTSGTGTETQYF; CDR3 DNA: TGTGCCAGCAGTACGTCCGGGACAGGGACAGAGACCCAGTACTTC
D gene: TRBD1; clone size: many; J gene: TRBJ2-7; V gene: TRBV10-3; CDR3 protein: CAISTGTGAYEQYF; CDR3 DNA: TGTGCCATCAGCACCGGGACAGGCGCGTACGAGCAGTACTTC
D gene: -; clone size: few; J gene: TRBJ2-7; V gene: TRBV9; CDR3 protein: CASSVTGTQSYEQYF; CDR3 DNA: TGTGCCAGCAGCGTAACAGGGACCCAGAGCTACGAGCAGTACTTC
D gene: TRBD2; clone size: many; J gene: TRBJ2-7; V gene: TRBV28; CDR3 protein: CASRPLAGAYEQYF; CDR3 DNA: TGTGCCAGCAGACCACTAGCGGGAGCCTACGAGCAGTACTTC
D gene: TRBD1; clone size: many; J gene: TRBJ2-1; V gene: TRBV24-1; CDR3 protein: CATSDWGTGYNEQFF; CDR3 DNA: TGTGCCACCAGTGATTGGGGGACAGGTTACAATGAGCAGTTCTTC
D gene: TRBD2; clone size: many; J gene: TRBJ2-3; V gene: TRBV4-2; CDR3 protein: CASSQVLAGVADTQYF; CDR3 DNA: TGTGCCAGCAGCCAAGTACTAGCGGGGGTAGCAGATACGCAGTATTTT
D gene: -; clone size: -; J gene: TRBJ2-7; V gene: TRBV3-1; CDR3 protein: CASSQGWGAYEQYF; CDR3 DNA: TGTGCCAGCAGCCAAGGGTGGGGGGCCTACGAGCAGTACTTC
D gene: -; clone size: -; J gene: TRBJ2-3; V gene: TRBV7-8; CDR3 protein: CASSLDYDLPSTDTQYF; CDR3 DNA: TGTGCCAGCAGCTTAGACTACGACTTACCGAGCACAGATACGCAGTATTTT
D gene: TRBD1; clone size: -; J gene: TRBJ2-1; V gene: TRBV19; CDR3 protein: CASSSIDRELFFEQFF; CDR3 DNA: TGTGCCAGTAGTTCGATAGACAGGGAATTATTTTTTGAGCAGTTCTTC
D gene: TRBD2; clone size: many; J gene: TRBJ2-7; V gene: TRBV11-1; CDR3 protein: CASSASLAGALIPYEQYF; CDR3 DNA: TGTGCCAGCAGCGCAAGCCTAGCGGGAGCTCTTATTCCCTACGAGCAGTACTTC
D gene: -; clone size: many; J gene: TRBJ2-3; V gene: TRBV25-1; CDR3 protein: CASSESWGDTQYF; CDR3 DNA: TGTGCCAGCAGTGAATCTTGGGGAGATACGCAGTATTTT
D gene: -; clone size: many; J gene: TRBJ2-1; V gene: TRBV10-3; CDR3 protein: CAISESRDNEQFF; CDR3 DNA: TGTGCCATCAGTGAGTCTCGAGACAATGAGCAGTTCTTC
D gene: -; clone size: many; J gene: TRBJ2-1; V gene: TRBV6-4; CDR3 protein: CASSVSGDHNEQFF; CDR3 DNA: TGTGCCAGCAGTGTCTCCGGGGATCACAATGAGCAGTTCTTC
D gene: -; clone size: many; J gene: TRBJ1-6; V gene: TRBV4-1; CDR3 protein: CASSQYVGSSYNSPLHF; CDR3 DNA: TGCGCCAGCAGCCAATATGTCGGGAGCTCCTATAATTCACCCCTCCACTTT
D gene: TRBD2; clone size: -; J gene: TRBJ2-7; V gene: TRBV13; CDR3 protein: CASSLGTSGRAPYEQYF; CDR3 DNA: TGTGCCAGCAGCTTAGGGACTAGCGGGAGAGCCCCCTACGAGCAGTACTTC
D gene: -; clone size: few; J gene: TRBJ1-2; V gene: TRBV12-3/TRBV12-4; CDR3 protein: CASSLTLSSADGYTF; CDR3 DNA: TGTGCCAGCAGTCTGACCCTTAGCTCGGCTGACGGCTACACCTTC
D gene: -; clone size: few; J gene: TRBJ2-6; V gene: TRBV20-1; CDR3 protein: CSANHRAPISGANVLTF; CDR3 DNA: TGCAGTGCTAACCACAGGGCGCCCATCTCTGGGGCCAACGTCCTGACTTTC
D gene: -; clone size: many; J gene: TRBJ1-4; V gene: TRBV29-1; CDR3 protein: CSVDLGGNEKLFF; CDR3 DNA: TGCAGCGTTGACCTTGGGGGTAATGAAAAACTGTTTTTT
D gene: -; clone size: -; J gene: TRBJ2-1; V gene: TRBV6-5; CDR3 protein: CASSYSGTSSYNEQFF; CDR3 DNA: TGTGCCAGCAGTTACTCGGGCACGAGCTCCTACAATGAGCAGTTCTTC
D gene: TRBD2; clone size: many; J gene: TRBJ2-7; V gene: TRBV20-1; CDR3 protein: CSARDPGGGSSYEQYF; CDR3 DNA: TGCAGTGCTAGAGATCCGGGCGGCGGGAGCTCCTACGAGCAGTACTTC
D gene: -; clone size: few; J gene: TRBJ2-7; V gene: TRBV7-9; CDR3 protein: CASSFPNAYEQYF; CDR3 DNA: TGTGCCAGCAGCTTTCCAAATGCCTACGAGCAGTACTTC
D gene: -; clone size: many; J gene: TRBJ2-7; V gene: TRBV5-1; CDR3 protein: CASSLTEYPYEQYF; CDR3 DNA: TGCGCCAGCAGCTTGACAGAGTATCCCTACGAGCAGTACTTC
D gene: -; clone size: many; J gene: TRBJ1-1; V gene: TRBV4-3; CDR3 protein: CASSQRGMNTEAFF; CDR3 DNA: TGCGCCAGCAGCCAGAGGGGAATGAACACTGAAGCTTTCTTT
D gene: TRBD1; clone size: few; J gene: TRBJ2-7; V gene: TRBV4-3; CDR3 protein: CASSPEETGVWEQYF; CDR3 DNA: TGCGCCAGCAGCCCCGAAGAGACAGGGGTGTGGGAGCAGTACTTC
D gene: -; clone size: many; J gene: TRBJ2-5; V gene: TRBV25-1; CDR3 protein: CASSRGTQYF; CDR3 DNA: TGTGCCAGCAGCCGTGGGACCCAGTACTTC
D gene: -; clone size: -; J gene: TRBJ2-7; V gene: TRBV12-3/TRBV12-4; CDR3 protein: CASSWDGSSEQYF; CDR3 DNA: TGTGCCAGCAGTTGGGATGGGTCTTCGGAGCAGTACTTC
D gene: -; clone size: -; J gene: TRBJ1-1; V gene: TRBV12-3/TRBV12-4; CDR3 protein: CASSSHGRGITEAFF; CDR3 DNA: TGTGCCAGCAGTTCTCATGGGAGGGGAATAACTGAAGCTTTCTTT
D gene: -; clone size: few; J gene: TRBJ2-3; V gene: TRBV20-1; CDR3 protein: CSASVYGEPDTQYF; CDR3 DNA: TGCAGTGCTAGTGTGTACGGCGAGCCAGATACGCAGTATTTT
D gene: -; clone size: many; J gene: TRBJ2-7; V gene: TRBV7-9; CDR3 protein: CASSNTWDTKPYEQYF; CDR3 DNA: TGTGCCAGCAGCAACACCTGGGACACAAAGCCCTACGAGCAGTACTTC
D gene: -; clone size: -; J gene: TRBJ2-5; V gene: TRBV11-2; CDR3 protein: CASSSRVFDKETQYF; CDR3 DNA: TGTGCCAGCAGCTCCCGGGTTTTTGATAAGGAGACCCAGTACTTC
D gene: TRBD1; clone size: many; J gene: TRBJ1-1; V gene: TRBV11-2; CDR3 protein: CASSITGATEAFF; CDR3 DNA: TGTGCCAGCAGCATTACAGGGGCCACTGAAGCTTTCTTT
D gene: TRBD1; clone size: -; J gene: TRBJ1-1; V gene: TRBV5-1; CDR3 protein: CASRQGGDTEAFF; CDR3 DNA: TGCGCCAGCAGACAGGGGGGGGACACTGAAGCTTTCTTT
D gene: TRBD2; clone size: few; J gene: TRBJ2-3; V gene: TRBV6-2/TRBV6-3; CDR3 protein: CASSYSPPYGTSGDTDTQYF; CDR3 DNA: TGTGCCAGCAGTTACTCACCCCCCTACGGGACTAGCGGAGACACAGATACGCAGTATTTT
D gene: -; clone size: -; J gene: TRBJ2-7; V gene: TRBV19; CDR3 protein: CASSMVGLFYEQYF; CDR3 DNA: TGTGCCAGTAGTATGGTGGGACTTTTCTACGAGCAGTACTTC
D gene: -; clone size: few; J gene: TRBJ2-7; V gene: TRBV27; CDR3 protein: CASSSHPGALGEQYF; CDR3 DNA: TGTGCCAGCAGTTCCCACCCCGGGGCCCTCGGGGAGCAGTACTTC
D gene: -; clone size: many; J gene: TRBJ2-1; V gene: TRBV4-2; CDR3 protein: CASSQVMSDEQFF; CDR3 DNA: TGTGCCAGCAGCCAGGTTATGTCGGATGAGCAGTTCTTC
D gene: TRBD2; clone size: -; J gene: TRBJ2-1; V gene: TRBV3-1; CDR3 protein: CASCQVGREGLINEQFF; CDR3 DNA: TGTGCCTCCTGCCAAGTCGGGAGGGAGGGTTTAATCAATGAGCAGTTCTTC
D gene: -; clone size: few; J gene: TRBJ1-5; V gene: TRBV29-1; CDR3 protein: CSVGNQPQHF; CDR3 DNA: TGCAGCGTGGGGAATCAGCCCCAGCATTTT
D gene: -; clone size: few; J gene: TRBJ2-1; V gene: TRBV28; CDR3 protein: CASSLLRGSSYNEQFF; CDR3 DNA: TGTGCCAGCAGTTTACTGCGCGGTAGCTCCTACAATGAGCAGTTCTTC
D gene: -; clone size: few; J gene: TRBJ2-7; V gene: TRBV6-6; CDR3 protein: CASRDGREQYF; CDR3 DNA: TGTGCCAGCAGGGACGGACGCGAGCAGTACTTC
D gene: TRBD1; clone size: -; J gene: TRBJ2-7; V gene: TRBV6-5; CDR3 protein: CASSYSGQDIYEQYF; CDR3 DNA: TGTGCCAGCAGTTACTCGGGACAGGACATATACGAGCAGTACTTC